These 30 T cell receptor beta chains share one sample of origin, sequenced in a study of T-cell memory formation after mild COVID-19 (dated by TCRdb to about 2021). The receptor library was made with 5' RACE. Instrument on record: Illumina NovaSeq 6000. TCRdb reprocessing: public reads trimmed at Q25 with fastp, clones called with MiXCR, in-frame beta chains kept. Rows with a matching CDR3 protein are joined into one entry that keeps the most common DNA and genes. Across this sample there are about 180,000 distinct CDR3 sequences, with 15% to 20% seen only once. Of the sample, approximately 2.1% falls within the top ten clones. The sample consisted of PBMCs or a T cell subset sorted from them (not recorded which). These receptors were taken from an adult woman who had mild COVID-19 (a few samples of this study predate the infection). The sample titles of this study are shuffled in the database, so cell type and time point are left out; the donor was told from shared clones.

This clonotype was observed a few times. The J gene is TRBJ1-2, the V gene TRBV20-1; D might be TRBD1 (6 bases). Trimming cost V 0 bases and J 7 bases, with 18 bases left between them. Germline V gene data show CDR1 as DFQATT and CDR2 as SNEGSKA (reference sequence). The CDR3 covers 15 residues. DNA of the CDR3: TGCAGTGCTAGAGATGCCAGGGGAAGGGCCCCTGGCTACACCTTC. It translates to CSARDARGRAPGYTF.

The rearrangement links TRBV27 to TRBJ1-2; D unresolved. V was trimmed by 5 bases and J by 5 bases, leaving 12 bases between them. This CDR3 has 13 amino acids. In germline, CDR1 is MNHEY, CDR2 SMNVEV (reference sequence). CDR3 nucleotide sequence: TGTGCCAGCAGTCGATCCACAAGTTATGGCTACACCTTC. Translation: CASSRSTSYGYTF.

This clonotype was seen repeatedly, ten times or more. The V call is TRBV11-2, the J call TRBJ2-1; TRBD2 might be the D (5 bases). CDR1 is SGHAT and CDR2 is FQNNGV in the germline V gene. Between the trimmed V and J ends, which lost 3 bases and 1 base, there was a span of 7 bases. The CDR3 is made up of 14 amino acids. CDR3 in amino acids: CASSFTRSYNEQFF. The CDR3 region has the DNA TGTGCCAGCAGCTTCACTAGGTCCTACAATGAGCAGTTCTTC.

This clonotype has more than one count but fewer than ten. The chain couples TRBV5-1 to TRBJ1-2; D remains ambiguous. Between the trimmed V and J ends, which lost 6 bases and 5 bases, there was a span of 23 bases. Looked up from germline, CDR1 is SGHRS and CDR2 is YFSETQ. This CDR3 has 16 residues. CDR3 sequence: CASTNSAPGIGYGYTF. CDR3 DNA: TGCGCCAGCACCAACTCCGCCCCCGGGATCGGGTATGGCTACACCTTC. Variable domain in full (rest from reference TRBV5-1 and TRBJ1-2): KAGVTQTPRYLIKTRGQQVTLSCSPISGHRSVSWYQQTPGQGLQFLFEYFSETQRNKGNFPGRFSGRQFSNSRSEMNVSTLELGDSALYLCASTNSAPGIGYGYTFGSGTRLTVV.

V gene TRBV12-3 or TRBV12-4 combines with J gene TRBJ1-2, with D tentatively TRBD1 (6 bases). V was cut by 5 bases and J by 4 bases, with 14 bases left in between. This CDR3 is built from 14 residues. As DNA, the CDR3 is TGTGCCAGCAGTCAATCAGGGGCCCCCTATGGCTACACCTTC. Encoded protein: CASSQSGAPYGYTF.

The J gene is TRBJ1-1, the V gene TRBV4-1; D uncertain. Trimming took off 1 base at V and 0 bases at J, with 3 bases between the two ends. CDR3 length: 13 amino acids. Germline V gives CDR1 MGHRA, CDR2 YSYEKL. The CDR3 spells CASSQVVNTEAFF. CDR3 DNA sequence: TGCGCCAGCAGCCAAGTAGTGAACACTGAAGCTTTCTTT.

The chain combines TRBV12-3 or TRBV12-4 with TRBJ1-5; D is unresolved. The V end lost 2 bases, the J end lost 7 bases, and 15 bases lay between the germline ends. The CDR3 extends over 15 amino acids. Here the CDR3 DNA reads TGTGCCAGCAGTTTAAAGGGCACGGGAGTCCAGCCCCAGCATTTT. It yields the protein CASSLKGTGVQPQHF.

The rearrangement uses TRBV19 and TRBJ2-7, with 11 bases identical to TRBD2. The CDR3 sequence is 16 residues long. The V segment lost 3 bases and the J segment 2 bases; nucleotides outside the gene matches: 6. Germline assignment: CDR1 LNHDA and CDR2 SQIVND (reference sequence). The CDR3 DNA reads TGTGCCAGTAGTATTTTGGGGACTAGCGGCCCCTACGAGCAGTACTTC. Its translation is CASSILGTSGPYEQYF.

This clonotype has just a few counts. The CDR3 loop is CASRDGTEAYGYTF. CDR3 in DNA: TGCGCCAGCAGAGATGGGACAGAAGCATATGGCTACACCTTC. The J gene is TRBJ1-2, the V gene TRBV5-1; 7 bases are shared with TRBD1. The CDR3 sequence is 14 residues long. With V trimmed by 5 bases and J by 5 bases, 9 bases remained unmatched. CDR1 is SGHRS, CDR2 YFSETQ, per germline.

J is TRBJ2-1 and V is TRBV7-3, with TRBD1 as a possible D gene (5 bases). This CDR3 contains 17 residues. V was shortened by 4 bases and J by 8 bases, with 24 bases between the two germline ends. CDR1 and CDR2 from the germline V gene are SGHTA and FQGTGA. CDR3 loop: CASSSTLGQGGVDEQFF. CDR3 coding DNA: TGTGCCAGCAGCTCGACCTTGGGGCAGGGCGGTGTGGATGAGCAGTTCTTC.

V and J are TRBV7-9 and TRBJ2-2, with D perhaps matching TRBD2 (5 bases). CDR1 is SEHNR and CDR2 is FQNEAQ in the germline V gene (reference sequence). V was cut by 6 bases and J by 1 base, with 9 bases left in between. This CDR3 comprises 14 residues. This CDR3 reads CASRPTRNTGELFF. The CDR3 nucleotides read TGTGCCAGCAGACCTACTAGGAACACCGGGGAGCTGTTTTTT.

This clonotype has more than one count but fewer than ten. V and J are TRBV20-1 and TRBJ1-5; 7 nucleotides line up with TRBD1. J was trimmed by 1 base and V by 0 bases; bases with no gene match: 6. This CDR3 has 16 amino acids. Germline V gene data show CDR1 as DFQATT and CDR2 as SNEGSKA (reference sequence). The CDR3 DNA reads TGCAGTGCTAGAGATCTAACAGGGGCGAGCAATCAGCCCCAGCATTTT. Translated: CSARDLTGASNQPQHF.

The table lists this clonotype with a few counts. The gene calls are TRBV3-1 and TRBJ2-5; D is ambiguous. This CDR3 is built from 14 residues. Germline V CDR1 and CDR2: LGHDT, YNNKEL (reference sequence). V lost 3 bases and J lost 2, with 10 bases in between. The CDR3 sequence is CASSQVGIQETQYF. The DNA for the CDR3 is TGTGCCAGCAGCCAGGTGGGAATTCAAGAGACCCAGTACTTC.

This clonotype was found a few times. CDR3 in DNA: TGTGCCAGCAGCTTAGCGTCGGCAGGGGGATCTAACTATGGCTACACCTTC. It is translated as CASSLASAGGSNYGYTF. The chain is built from TRBV7-2 and TRBJ1-2; TRBD1 matches at 7 bases. The CDR3 spans 17 residues. Germline assignment: CDR1 SGHTA and CDR2 FQGNSA. Trimming cost V 0 bases and J 0 bases; bases outside gene matches: 7.

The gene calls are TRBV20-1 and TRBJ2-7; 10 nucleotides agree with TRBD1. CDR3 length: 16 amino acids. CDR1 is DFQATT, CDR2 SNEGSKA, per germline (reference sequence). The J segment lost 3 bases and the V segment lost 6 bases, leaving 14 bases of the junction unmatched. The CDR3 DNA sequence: TGCAGTGCCAGGGGGGGACAGGGGCCGTCGGGCTACGAGCAGTACTTC. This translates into CSARGGQGPSGYEQYF.

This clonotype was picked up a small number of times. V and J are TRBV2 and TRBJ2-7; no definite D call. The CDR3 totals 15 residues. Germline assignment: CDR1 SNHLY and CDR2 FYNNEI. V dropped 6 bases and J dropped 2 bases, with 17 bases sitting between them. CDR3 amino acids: CASRDPAYQAYEQYF. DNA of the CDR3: TGTGCCAGCAGGGACCCCGCCTACCAAGCCTACGAGCAGTACTTC.

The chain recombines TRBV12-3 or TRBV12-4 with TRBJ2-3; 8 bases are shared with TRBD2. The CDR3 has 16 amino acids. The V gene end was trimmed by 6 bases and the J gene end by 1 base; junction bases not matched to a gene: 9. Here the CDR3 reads CASSEGISGGTDTQYF. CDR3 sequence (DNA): TGTGCCAGCAGCGAGGGGATTAGCGGGGGCACAGATACGCAGTATTTT.

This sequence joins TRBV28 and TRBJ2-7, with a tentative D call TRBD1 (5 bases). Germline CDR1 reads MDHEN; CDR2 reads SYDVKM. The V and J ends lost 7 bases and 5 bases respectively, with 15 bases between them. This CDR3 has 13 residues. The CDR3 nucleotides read TGTGCCAGCATGGGGCTCCCCCTACACGAGCAGTACTTC. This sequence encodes CASMGLPLHEQYF. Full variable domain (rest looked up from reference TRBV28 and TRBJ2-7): DVKVTQSSRYLVKRTGEKVFLECVQDMDHENMFWYRQDPGLGLRLIYFSYDVKMKEKGDIPEGYSVSREKKERFSLILESASTNQTSMYLCASMGLPLHEQYFGPGTRLTVT.

The CDR3 sequence: CSATSGRIYNEQFF. The CDR3 DNA follows: TGCAGTGCTACTAGCGGGAGGATATACAATGAGCAGTTCTTC. The chain links TRBV20-1 to TRBJ2-1; 11 bases match TRBD2. Germline CDR1 reads DFQATT; CDR2 reads SNEGSKA (reference sequence). V lost 4 bases to trimming and J lost 4 bases; unmatched junction nucleotides: 3. The CDR3 is made up of 14 amino acids.

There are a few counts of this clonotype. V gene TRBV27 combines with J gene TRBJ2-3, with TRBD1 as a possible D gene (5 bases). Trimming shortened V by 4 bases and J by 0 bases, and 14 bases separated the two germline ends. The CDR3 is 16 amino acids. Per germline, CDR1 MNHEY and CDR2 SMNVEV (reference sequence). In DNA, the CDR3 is TGTGCCAGCAGTTCGGCCAGGGTGGTGAGCACAGATACGCAGTATTTT. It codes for CASSSARVVSTDTQYF.

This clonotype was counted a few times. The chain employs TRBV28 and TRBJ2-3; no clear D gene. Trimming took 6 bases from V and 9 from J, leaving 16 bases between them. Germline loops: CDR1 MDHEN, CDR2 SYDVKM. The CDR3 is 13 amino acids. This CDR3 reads CASSPDGPRTQYF. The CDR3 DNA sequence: TGTGCCAGCAGCCCGGATGGGCCTAGGACGCAGTATTTT.

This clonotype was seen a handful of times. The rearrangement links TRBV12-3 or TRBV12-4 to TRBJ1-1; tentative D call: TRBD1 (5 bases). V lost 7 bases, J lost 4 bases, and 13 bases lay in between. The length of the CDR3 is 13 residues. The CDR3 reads CASTGQSGTEAFF. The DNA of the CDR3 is TGTGCCAGCACCGGACAATCGGGCACTGAAGCTTTCTTT.

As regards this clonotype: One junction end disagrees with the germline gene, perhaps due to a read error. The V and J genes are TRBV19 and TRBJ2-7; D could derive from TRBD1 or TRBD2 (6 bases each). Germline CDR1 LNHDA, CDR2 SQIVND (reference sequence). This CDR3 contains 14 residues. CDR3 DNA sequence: TGTGCCAGTAGTACCTCATCTTCCGGGGGCTCGCCGTCCTTC. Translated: CASSTSSSGGSPSF.

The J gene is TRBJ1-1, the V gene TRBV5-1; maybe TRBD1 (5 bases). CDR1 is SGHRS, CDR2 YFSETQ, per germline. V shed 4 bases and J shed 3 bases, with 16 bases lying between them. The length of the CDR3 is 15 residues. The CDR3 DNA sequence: TGCGCCAGCAGCCTGGATCTGGTCAGGGACACTGAAGCTTTCTTT. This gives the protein CASSLDLVRDTEAFF.

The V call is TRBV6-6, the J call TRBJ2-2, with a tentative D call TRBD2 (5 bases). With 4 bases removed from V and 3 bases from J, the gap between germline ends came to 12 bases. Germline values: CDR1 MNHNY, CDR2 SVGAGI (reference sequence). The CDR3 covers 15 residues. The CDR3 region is CASSSPLAYTGELFF. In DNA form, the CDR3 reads TGTGCCAGCAGTTCCCCGTTAGCGTACACCGGGGAGCTGTTTTTT.

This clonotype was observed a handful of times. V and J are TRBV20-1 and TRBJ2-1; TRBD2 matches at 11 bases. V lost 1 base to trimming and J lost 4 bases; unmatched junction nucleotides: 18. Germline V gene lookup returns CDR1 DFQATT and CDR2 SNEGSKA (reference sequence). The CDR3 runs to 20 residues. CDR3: CSARAPSTSGTEGLYNEQFF. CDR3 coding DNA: TGCAGTGCTAGAGCCCCCTCGACTAGCGGGACCGAGGGCCTATACAATGAGCAGTTCTTC.

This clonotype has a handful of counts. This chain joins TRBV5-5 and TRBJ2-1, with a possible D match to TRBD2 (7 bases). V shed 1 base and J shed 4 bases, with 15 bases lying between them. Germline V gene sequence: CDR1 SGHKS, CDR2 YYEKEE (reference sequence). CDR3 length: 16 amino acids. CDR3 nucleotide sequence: TGTGCCAGCAGCTTGACAGGGAGGGGACCTTACAATGAGCAGTTCTTC. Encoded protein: CASSLTGRGPYNEQFF.

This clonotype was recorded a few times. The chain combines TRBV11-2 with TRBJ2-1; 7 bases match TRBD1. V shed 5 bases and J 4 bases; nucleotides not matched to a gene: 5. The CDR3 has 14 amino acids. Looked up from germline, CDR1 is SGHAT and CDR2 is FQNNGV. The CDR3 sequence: CASSNDRAYNEQFF. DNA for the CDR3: TGTGCCAGCAGCAATGACAGGGCTTACAATGAGCAGTTCTTC.

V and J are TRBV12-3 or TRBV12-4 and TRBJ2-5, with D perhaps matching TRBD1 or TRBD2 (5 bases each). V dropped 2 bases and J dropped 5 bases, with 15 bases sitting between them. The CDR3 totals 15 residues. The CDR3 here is CASSLSFCEGETQYF. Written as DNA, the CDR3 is TGTGCCAGCAGTTTAAGCTTCTGTGAGGGGGAGACCCAGTACTTC.

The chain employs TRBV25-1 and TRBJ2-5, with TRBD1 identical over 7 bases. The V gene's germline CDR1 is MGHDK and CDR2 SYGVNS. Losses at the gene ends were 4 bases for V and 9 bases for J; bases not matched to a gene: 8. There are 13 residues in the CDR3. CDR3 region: CASSGDYRGPQYF. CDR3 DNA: TGTGCCAGCAGTGGGGATTACAGGGGACCCCAGTACTTC.